This passage covers 17 T cell receptor beta chains from one sample sequenced in a study of CD8 T cell repertoires and HIV-1 epitope variants. These receptors' antigens are unknown. Produced via immunoSEQ multiplex PCR; TCRdb's table is partial and in-frame only. This sample has around 5,900 clones, with roughly 60% found just once. The material sequenced was cultured CD8+ T cells derived from PBMCs. These receptors were collected from a male donor with HIV.

V usage is TRBV13 and J usage is TRBJ2-5; the D is unclear. The CDR3 length is 15 residues. Germline V gives CDR1 PRHDT, CDR2 FYEKMQ (reference sequence). V was shortened by 0 bases and J by 2 bases, with 10 bases between the two germline ends. The CDR3 loop is CASSLGGDFQETQYF. The CDR3 coding sequence is TGTGCCAGCAGCTTAGGGGGTGATTTTCAAGAGACCCAGTACTTC.

The chain combines TRBV6-6 with TRBJ1-1; 7 bases align to TRBD1. The CDR3 is 14 amino acids. CDR1 is MNHNY, CDR2 SVGAGI, per germline (reference sequence). The junction had 8 bases not matched to a gene; V was cut back by 2 bases and J by 8 bases. CDR3 nucleotide sequence: TGTGCCAGCAGTTACGAAGTAATGACAGGGGAAGCTTTCTTT. Translating it yields CASSYEVMTGEAFF.

This clone was seen once. The chain recombines TRBV16 with TRBJ2-7, with D hard to call. V dropped 2 bases and J dropped 6 bases, with 17 bases sitting between them. The V gene's germline CDR1 is KGHSY and CDR2 FQNENV. The CDR3 is 15 amino acids. CDR3 amino acids: CASSQIDRAPPEQYF. CDR3 DNA sequence: TGTGCCAGCAGCCAAATCGACCGGGCTCCCCCCGAGCAGTACTTC.

This clone was seen only a few times. The CDR3 nucleotides read TGTGCCAGCAGTGCCCGGGGTGCTGAGCAGTTCTTC. It codes for CASSARGAEQFF. The rearrangement joins TRBV6-1 to TRBJ2-1; tentatively, D is TRBD2 (5 bases). CDR1 and CDR2 (germline): MNHNS, SASEGT. The ends were cut back, 4 bases at V and 9 bases at J, with 10 bases in the middle. The CDR3 loop spans 12 amino acids.

This clone was detected a few times. For the CDR3, the DNA is TGTGCCAGCAGTGCGGACGGATACTCTGGAAACACCATATATTTT. This encodes CASSADGYSGNTIYF. The chain is built from TRBV27 and TRBJ1-3, with D hard to call. The length of the CDR3 is 15 residues. Trimming removed 5 bases from V and 0 bases from J, with 11 bases in between. Germline V lookup: CDR1 MNHEY, CDR2 SMNVEV (reference sequence).

The chain combines TRBV30 with TRBJ2-7; 8 bases fit TRBD1. After removal of 4 bases from V and 2 bases from J, the junction contained 7 bases not matched to a gene. Germline CDR1 and CDR2: GTSNPN and SVGIG (reference sequence). The CDR3 runs 14 residues. CDR3 sequence reads: CAWTNRGLTYEQYF. The DNA for the CDR3 is TGTGCCTGGACCAACAGGGGGTTGACCTACGAGCAGTACTTC.

This sequence joins TRBV7-6 and TRBJ2-7; either TRBD1 or TRBD2 may fit D (5 bases each). Trimming pared 1 base from V and 0 bases from J, leaving 13 bases between. CDR3 length: 16 residues. Germline CDR1 SGHVS, CDR2 FNYEAQ. CDR3 in amino acids: CASSLGEGLRSYEQYF. The CDR3 region has the DNA TGTGCCAGCAGCTTAGGCGAGGGGTTGCGCTCCTACGAGCAGTACTTC.

This clone occurred a few times. V is TRBV2 and J is TRBJ2-3, with 11 bases matching TRBD2. With V trimmed by 6 bases and J by 6 bases, 11 bases remained unmatched. CDR1 is SNHLY, CDR2 FYNNEI, per germline. The CDR3 runs to 16 residues. The CDR3 sequence: CASSDGTSGEGDTQYF. The CDR3 region has the DNA TGTGCCAGCAGCGACGGGACTAGCGGCGAGGGGGATACGCAGTATTTT.

This chain uses TRBV27 with TRBJ2-3, with D tentatively TRBD1 or TRBD2 (5 bases each). This CDR3 region has 14 residues. CDR1 is MNHEY, CDR2 SMNVEV, per germline (reference sequence). Trimming took off 6 bases at V and 2 bases at J, with 12 bases between the two ends. The CDR3 DNA reads as TGTGCCAGCAGCATCGAGGGACCCACAGATACGCAGTATTTT. Protein product: CASSIEGPTDTQYF.

The rearrangement links TRBV6-5 to TRBJ2-1; TRBD2 matches at 10 bases. From germline, CDR1 is MNHEY and CDR2 SVGAGI. V gave up 0 bases and J gave up 5 bases; unmatched junction bases: 4. The CDR3 consists of 16 residues. CDR3 DNA sequence: TGTGCCAGCAGTTACTCGCCTAGCGGGGGACACAATGAGCAGTTCTTC. This sequence encodes CASSYSPSGGHNEQFF.

J is TRBJ2-2 and V is TRBV6-5; D not certain. The CDR3 runs to 15 residues. V was shortened by 0 bases and J by 8 bases, with 13 bases between the two germline ends. Per germline, CDR1 MNHEY and CDR2 SVGAGI. The chain's CDR3 is CASSYSWAIGGELFF. The DNA for the CDR3 is TGTGCCAGCAGTTACTCGTGGGCAATCGGAGGGGAGCTGTTTTTT.

V gene TRBV19 combines with J gene TRBJ1-1; D call uncertain. V was clipped by 2 bases and J by 8 bases, with 24 bases between them. Germline V lookup: CDR1 LNHDA, CDR2 SQIVND (reference sequence). CDR3 length: 17 amino acids. CDR3 sequence reads: CASSIRRTGWKGTEAFF. CDR3 in DNA: TGTGCCAGTAGTATAAGGCGAACGGGGTGGAAGGGTACCGAAGCTTTCTTT.

V gene TRBV28 combines with J gene TRBJ1-2; TRBD1 aligns across 9 bases. Germline CDR1 reads MDHEN; CDR2 reads SYDVKM. The trim removed 7 bases at V and 7 bases at J, leaving 7 bases unmatched. The CDR3 sequence is 13 residues long. CDR3 in amino acids: CASMGQGRGGYTF. As DNA, the CDR3 is TGTGCCAGCATGGGACAGGGCCGTGGTGGCTACACCTTC.

The CDR3 region is CASSTYQDQNTEAFF. The CDR3 DNA follows: TGCGCCAGCAGCACCTACCAAGATCAGAACACTGAAGCTTTCTTT. The chain employs TRBV5-1 and TRBJ1-1; D is unclear. CDR3 length equals 15 residues. Trimming took off 4 bases at V and 1 base at J, with 14 bases between the two ends. The germline V gene encodes CDR1 SGHRS and CDR2 YFSETQ.

This clone turned up a few times. For the CDR3, the DNA is TGTGCCAGAAGCGGTACCGATTACAGGGCCCTGGGCGAGAGGAATCAGCCCCAGCATTTT. This gives the protein CARSGTDYRALGERNQPQHF. The chain employs TRBV5-3 and TRBJ1-5, with D possibly being TRBD1 (6 bases). TRBV5-3 counts as an open reading frame of uncertain function. Trimming left V 4 bases short and J 4 bases short, with 30 bases between. The CDR3 is 20 residues long.

This chain connects TRBV7-3 to TRBJ1-2, with D tentatively TRBD1 (6 bases). The length of the CDR3 is 13 residues. Germline V CDR1 and CDR2: SGHTA, FQGTGA. V lost 11 bases, J lost 7 bases, and 20 bases lay in between. CDR3 sequence (DNA): TGTGCCGTAGATGGGGGCGGGCTAGCTGGCTACACCTTC. It specifies CAVDGGGLAGYTF.

This clone was observed a few times. V usage is TRBV15 and J usage is TRBJ1-5; 8 bases align to TRBD1. This CDR3 region has 14 residues. Germline V gives CDR1 LNHNV, CDR2 YYDKDF (reference sequence). The V and J ends lost 7 bases and 6 bases, in that order; junction bases with no gene match: 8. CDR3 loop: CATNAGGEGQPQHF. The CDR3 nucleotides are TGTGCCACCAACGCAGGGGGCGAGGGTCAGCCCCAGCATTTT.